These 16 T cell receptor beta chains came from one sample sequenced in a study of monozygotic twins with inflammatory bowel disease. TCRdb processed the 5' RACE reads again and assigns one entry to each CDR3 protein, with no DNA. The sample yields about 450,000 distinct CDR3 sequences, of which the top ten take up 2.4%. The material sequenced was blood. Receptors originate from a human donor with ulcerative colitis or Crohn's disease, or a healthy co-twin of an affected twin (not recorded which).

The chain combines TRBV18 with TRBJ2-6. The CDR3 contains 16 residues. CDR1 is KGHSH and CDR2 is LQKENI in the germline V gene. CDR3 sequence: CASSYPGFSGANVLTF.

This rearrangement joins TRBV6-1 to TRBJ2-2; TCRdb's D call, TRBD1, is unchecked because there is no DNA. The CDR3 is 15 amino acids. CDR1 is MNHNS, CDR2 SASEGT, per germline. The chain's CDR3 is CASSPWTVRSGELFF.

This chain connects TRBV6-2 or TRBV6-3 to TRBJ2-1; TCRdb's D gene call, TRBD2, goes unchecked for lack of DNA. Germline V gene sequence: CDR1 MNHEY, CDR2 SVGEGT. CDR3 size: 16 residues. CDR3 region: CASSRELAGGGNEQFF.

V usage is TRBV6-5 and J usage is TRBJ1-2; TCRdb outputs TRBD1, but without DNA this stays unchecked. The CDR3 runs 15 residues. Germline values: CDR1 MNHEY, CDR2 SVGAGI. The CDR3 region is CASSYPRGANYGYTF.

The chain combines TRBV14 with TRBJ1-6; the TCRdb call, TRBD1, lacks DNA for checking. CDR1 and CDR2 (germline): SGHDN, FVKESK. The CDR3 loop spans 15 amino acids. This CDR3 reads CASSQDRDSYSPLHF. The full variable domain, in which reference TRBV14 and TRBJ1-6 provide the parts outside the CDR3, is EAGVTQFPSHSVIEKGQTVTLRCDPISGHDNLYWYRRVMGKEIKFLLHFVKESKQDESGMPNNRFLAERTGGTYSTLKVQPAELEDSGVYFCASSQDRDSYSPLHFGNGTRLTVT.

The chain carries TRBV27 and TRBJ2-7; TCRdb indicates TRBD2, and absent DNA this call remains unverified. Germline V gives CDR1 MNHEY, CDR2 SMNVEV (reference sequence). This CDR3 spans 16 amino acids. The CDR3 loop reads CASSQPTSGGTYEQYF.

V and J are TRBV7-9 and TRBJ2-7; TCRdb names TRBD2, which stays unverified in the absence of DNA. The CDR3 loop spans 14 amino acids. Germline CDR1 is SEHNR and CDR2 is FQNEAQ (reference sequence). CDR3 sequence reads: CASSPERGGYEQYF. Based on the CDR3 plus reference TRBV7-9 and TRBJ2-7, the full variable domain is DTGVSQNPRHKITKRGQNVTFRCDPISEHNRLYWYRQTLGQGPEFLTYFQNEAQLEKSRLLSDRFSAERPKGSFSTLEIQRTEQGDSAMYLCASSPERGGYEQYFGPGTRLTVT.

V usage is TRBV7-9 and J usage is TRBJ1-1; TCRdb's D gene call, TRBD1, goes unchecked for lack of DNA. The CDR3 is 15 amino acids. Looked up from germline, CDR1 is SEHNR and CDR2 is FQNEAQ (reference sequence). The CDR3 loop is CASRRPTGENTEAFF. The full variable domain, its missing parts supplied by reference TRBV7-9 and TRBJ1-1, is DTGVSQNPRHKITKRGQNVTFRCDPISEHNRLYWYRQTLGQGPEFLTYFQNEAQLEKSRLLSDRFSAERPKGSFSTLEIQRTEQGDSAMYLCASRRPTGENTEAFFGQGTRLTVV.

The CDR3 sequence: CASSSIRNTSPLHF. The chain has TRBV7-9 and TRBJ1-6. CDR1 and CDR2 (germline): SEHNR, FQNEAQ (reference sequence). The CDR3 totals 14 residues.

V gene TRBV3-1 combines with J gene TRBJ1-2; TCRdb selects TRBD1, and the lack of DNA leaves this call unchecked. The CDR3 is 14 residues long. Germline V gene data show CDR1 as LGHDT and CDR2 as YNNKEL (reference sequence). CDR3 residues: CASSPPWGIYGYTF.

V and J are TRBV5-1 and TRBJ2-1; TCRdb returns TRBD1, unconfirmable since there is no DNA. Germline CDR1 and CDR2: SGHRS and YFSETQ. The CDR3 totals 15 residues. CDR3 amino acids: CASSLGGQTYNEQFF.

The rearrangement joins TRBV5-1 to TRBJ2-7; the TCRdb D gene call, TRBD1, has no DNA to confirm it. Germline V gene data show CDR1 as SGHRS and CDR2 as YFSETQ. The CDR3 loop spans 16 amino acids. The CDR3 sequence is CASSAQTGLLSYEQYF.

The chain links TRBV5-1 to TRBJ1-3. The length of the CDR3 is 17 residues. The germline gives CDR1 SGHRS, CDR2 YFSETQ. This chain's CDR3 is CASSLVPPEAAGNTIYF.

This rearrangement joins TRBV15 to TRBJ2-3; the TRBD1 assignment by TCRdb is unverifiable without DNA. Germline CDR1 is LNHNV and CDR2 is YYDKDF (reference sequence). The CDR3 runs 15 residues. The CDR3: CATSFLGGGTDTQYF.

The chain links TRBV5-1 to TRBJ2-6. The CDR3 totals 16 residues. Germline lookup yields CDR1 SGHRS and CDR2 YFSETQ. The CDR3 is CASSGEGQAGANVLTF.

The rearrangement uses TRBV27 and TRBJ2-2; TCRdb lists TRBD1, though no DNA is available to test this call. The germline V gene has CDR1 MNHEY and CDR2 SMNVEV (reference sequence). The CDR3 length is 17 residues. The CDR3 loop is CASSLVGGGRGTGELFF.